These 15 T cell receptor beta chains share one sample of origin, sequenced in a study of cytomegalovirus exposure and HLA in healthy donors. It was with 60 Vbeta and 13 Jbeta primers that the PCR ran. Here immunoSEQ multiplex PCR was the method, and the copy in TCRdb shows in-frame clones only, minus some. Seen here are some 160,000 clones, over 80% observed once, and the top ten hold around 3.7%. Sequenced input: PBMCs. The source of these receptors is a male donor in good health and CMV-seronegative.

V is TRBV28 and J is TRBJ1-2; the match to TRBD1 covers 9 bases. Germline loops: CDR1 MDHEN, CDR2 SYDVKM. The CDR3 covers 13 residues. After removal of 5 bases from V and 4 bases from J, the junction contained 2 bases not matched to a gene. The CDR3 DNA reads TGTGCCAGCAGTCCGACAGGGGGCTATGGCTACACCTTC. Encoded protein: CASSPTGGYGYTF.

The chain joins TRBV4-2 to TRBJ2-3; 12 bases fit TRBD2. Germline CDR1 reads LGHNA; CDR2 reads YNFKEQ. J was trimmed by 2 bases and V by 0 bases; bases with no gene match: 6. This CDR3 has 18 residues. As DNA, the CDR3 is TGTGCCAGCAGCCAAGATATGTCTAGCGGGGGGGTCACAGATACGCAGTATTTT. Its translation is CASSQDMSSGGVTDTQYF.

The chain uses TRBV9 and TRBJ2-6; D perhaps matches TRBD2 (6 bases). With 6 bases removed from V and 0 bases from J, the gap between germline ends came to 13 bases. The germline V gene encodes CDR1 SGDLS and CDR2 YYNGEE. The CDR3 consists of 16 residues. CDR3 region: CASTPGLNSGANVLTF. CDR3 nucleotides: TGTGCCAGCACCCCGGGACTCAACTCTGGGGCCAACGTCCTGACTTTC.

The V call is TRBV7-2, the J call TRBJ2-7, with 11 nucleotides matching TRBD2. J lost 3 bases, V lost 5 bases, and 3 bases had no gene match. Germline-derived CDR1 and CDR2 are SGHTA and FQGNSA. The CDR3 spans 14 residues. CDR3: CASSPGLAVYEQYF. The CDR3 DNA reads as TGTGCCAGCAGCCCGGGACTAGCGGTCTACGAGCAGTACTTC.

The chain has TRBV13 and TRBJ1-6, with D tentatively TRBD1 (6 bases). CDR3 length equals 15 residues. With 6 bases removed from V and 7 bases from J, the gap between germline ends came to 16 bases. Per germline, CDR1 PRHDT and CDR2 FYEKMQ (reference sequence). The CDR3 loop reads CASRDGTGINSPLHF. The DNA of the CDR3 is TGTGCCAGCAGAGATGGTACAGGGATAAATTCACCCCTCCACTTT. The full variable domain, in which reference TRBV13 and TRBJ1-6 provide the parts outside the CDR3, is AAGVIQSPRHLIKEKRETATLKCYPIPRHDTVYWYQQGPGQDPQFLISFYEKMQSDKGSIPDRFSAQQFSDYHSELNMSSLELGDSALYFCASRDGTGINSPLHFGNGTRLTVT.

The chain uses TRBV7-2 and TRBJ2-3; D ambiguous. Deletions cut 3 bases from V and 5 bases from J, with 12 bases between. The CDR3 runs 14 residues. Germline CDR1 SGHTA, CDR2 FQGNSA. Here the CDR3 reads CASSFGPGRDTQYF. CDR3 coding DNA: TGTGCCAGCAGCTTTGGTCCTGGGCGAGATACGCAGTATTTT.

CDR3 in amino acids: CASSSGQGSYEQYF. DNA for the CDR3: TGTGCCAGCAGTTCTGGACAGGGGTCCTACGAGCAGTACTTC. This rearrangement joins TRBV2 to TRBJ2-5, with 9 bases lining up with TRBD1. Matching the DNA end better, TRBJ2-7 makes the J call doubtful. The CDR3 runs to 14 residues. Germline V CDR1 and CDR2: SNHLY, FYNNEI.

This chain links TRBV6-6 with TRBJ1-2; perhaps TRBD1 as D (5 bases). CDR3 length: 15 residues. The germline CDR1 and CDR2 sequences are MNHNY and SVGAGI (reference sequence). Trimming pared 2 bases from V and 0 bases from J, leaving 10 bases between. The CDR3 reads CASSYVRQTNYGYTF. DNA of the CDR3: TGTGCCAGCAGTTACGTCCGACAGACTAACTATGGCTACACCTTC.

The V call is TRBV7-9, the J call TRBJ2-1; the D gene is possibly TRBD1 (5 bases). The CDR3 sequence is 17 residues long. V lost 5 bases and J 9 bases, leaving 26 bases between the germline ends. Germline V lookup: CDR1 SEHNR, CDR2 FQNEAQ (reference sequence). The CDR3 DNA reads TGTGCCAGCAGCCTCAGCGTCCGGTACAGGAATGATAGTGAGCAGTTCTTC. Translation: CASSLSVRYRNDSEQFF. Drawing the rest from reference TRBV7-9 and TRBJ2-1, the complete variable domain is DTGVSQNPRHKITKRGQNVTFRCDPISEHNRLYWYRQTLGQGPEFLTYFQNEAQLEKSRLLSDRFSAERPKGSFSTLEIQRTEQGDSAMYLCASSLSVRYRNDSEQFFGPGTRLTVL.

Only a few counts were recorded for this clone. V and J are TRBV6-4 and TRBJ2-7, with D maybe TRBD2 (5 bases). There are 15 residues in the CDR3. Trimming pared 9 bases from V and 3 bases from J, leaving 21 bases between. CDR1 is MRHNA, CDR2 SNTAGT, per germline. The DNA of the CDR3 is TGTGCCAGGAATAAGGACCCGGGGAGTGGCTACGAGCAGTACTTC. Its protein is CARNKDPGSGYEQYF.

V gene TRBV6-7 combines with J gene TRBJ2-5; D is unresolved. Near its end, the DNA agrees better with TRBJ2-7, so the J call may be wrong. TRBV6-7 is treated as an ORF (open reading frame) with a function not yet certain. The CDR3 consists of 13 residues. This CDR3 is CASRTTETYEQYF. As DNA, the CDR3 is TGTGCCAGCAGAACAACAGAGACCTACGAGCAGTACTTC.

This clone has a handful of counts. The chain recombines TRBV11-1 with TRBJ2-7; 7 nucleotides line up with TRBD1. J lost 3 bases, V lost 0 bases, and 2 bases had no gene match. CDR1 is SGHAT, CDR2 FQDESV, per germline (reference sequence). CDR3 length: 14 residues. The CDR3 nucleotides are TGTGCCAGCAGCTTAGCGGGACAGAACTACGAGCAGTACTTC. Translated, it gives CASSLAGQNYEQYF.

This chain connects TRBV21-1 to TRBJ1-2; the D segment call TRBD1 is taken from the table without a DNA check. TRBV21-1 is termed a pseudogene. The CDR3 contains 17 residues. The CDR3: CASSKDGQGTVSYGYTF. Here the CDR3 DNA reads TGTGCCAGCAGCAAAGATGGACAGGGAACCGTTAGCTATGGCTACACCTTC.

J is TRBJ1-4 and V is TRBV15, with TRBD1 matching 12 bases. From germline, CDR1 is LNHNV and CDR2 YYDKDF (reference sequence). The CDR3 sequence is 14 residues long. J lost 10 bases, V lost 8 bases, and 8 bases had no gene match. DNA of the CDR3: TGTGCCACCGAGGGGACAGGGGGCCTTGGAAAACTGTTTTTT. Translated, it gives CATEGTGGLGKLFF.

The gene calls are TRBV27 and TRBJ2-7; 9 bases fit TRBD2. Germline values: CDR1 MNHEY, CDR2 SMNVEV (reference sequence). The CDR3 spans 15 residues. Trimming removed 5 bases from V and 2 bases from J; junction bases left unmatched: 7. This CDR3 reads CASSAATSGTYEQYF. CDR3 coding DNA: TGTGCCAGCAGTGCGGCGACTAGCGGAACCTACGAGCAGTACTTC.